Listed below are T cell receptor beta chains from one sample, sequenced in a study of blood T cell repertoires in COVID-19. Assay used: immunoSEQ multiplex PCR; TCRdb lists only in-frame clones, some missing. This table has about 98,000 clones, 75% to 85% appearing once. The sequencing input was peripheral blood. These receptors were collected from a man aged 55 to 70 with acute or convalescent COVID-19. CDR3s include the opening cysteine and the closing phenylalanine or tryptophan. Each record gives: V gene, D gene, CDR3 protein. A D gene is named only where the DNA matches it firmly.

TRBV9,TRBD1,CASSVEGQTTYNEQFF
TRBV19,TRBD1,CASRSGWTGLEAFF
TRBV9,-,CASSLGSSAINEQFF
TRBV9,-,CASSVRSECNQPQHF
TRBV24-1,TRBD1,CATSDPGQGTDTQYF
TRBV6-5,-,CASRRNTDGSYGYTF
TRBV19,TRBD1,CASSRQGFGGYTF
TRBV11-3,-,CASSLGAEGQPQHF
TRBV30,-,CAGGGLAKNIQYF
TRBV10-1,TRBD2,CATQDSGGAGQFF
TRBV10-2,TRBD2,CASRTSGVETQYF
TRBV27,TRBD1,CASSPTGGEGYNEQFF
TRBV10-2,-,CASRGPLGGGYTF
TRBV4-2,TRBD2,CASSQSTSGAYNEQFF
TRBV19,-,CASSIPQELNTEAFF
TRBV27,-,CASSLTGGGTGELFF
TRBV7-9,TRBD1,CASSSGTGVNTEAFF
TRBV30,-,CAWSVVLRDQPQHF
TRBV3-1/TRBV3-2,TRBD1,CASSSRQGEGKKLFF
TRBV10-3,-,CAIRTGNQPQHF
TRBV19,TRBD1,CASSIERTGNEAFF
TRBV7-9,-,CASSLAGANRNYGYTF
TRBV7-2,-,CASSLNSGQTGYTF
TRBV5-1,TRBD1,CASSANRGPTTGELFF
TRBV5-1,TRBD2,CASSLAGGGVFNEQFF
TRBV6-5,TRBD2,CASTTSWETQYF
TRBV2,-,CASSQEQTSYNEQFF
TRBV19,-,CASSIGVAAPSTDTQYF
TRBV28,-,CASSLEMAGQPQHF
TRBV9,-,CASRGGDTIYF
TRBV13,-,CATRGRVNTEAFF
TRBV4-1,-,CASSQLADWDGYTF
TRBV10-1,-,CASSEGGFSYEQYF
TRBV30,-,CAWSPQVLYTF
TRBV6-5,-,CASRRANEQFF
TRBV6-5,-,CASSLGTGQPQHF
TRBV18,TRBD1,CASSPTTGQGGYGYTF
TRBV5-1,TRBD1,CASSLALQGADTQYF
TRBV30,-,CARSSGNIEGGQYF
TRBV4-3,TRBD1,CASSHQQWTGRAFF
TRBV18,TRBD1,CASSGTGIGYEQYF
TRBV11-2,-,CASSQSWQSQETQYF
TRBV10-3,-,CAISESLENEQFF
TRBV14,-,CASSQDAGLTNEKLFF
TRBV14,-,CASSLDSRYVADTQYF